The rows below give T cell receptor beta chains drawn from one sample of a study of blood T cell repertoires in COVID-19. The repertoire was sequenced with immunoSEQ multiplex PCR; TCRdb's copy has only in-frame clones and lacks some. The table has over 200,000 clones, about 87% seen once. Sequenced material: peripheral blood. These receptors all stem from a man aged 25 to 45 with COVID-19, enrolled during active disease. Each CDR3 is given with its conserved first and last residue. The D gene is left open where the match is weak. A row's size may be missing; if present it is once, few, many or a size class.

TRBV24-1,.,.,TRBJ2-7,TGTGCCACCAGTAACCCAGGGATCTACGAGCAGTACTTC,CATSNPGIYEQYF
TRBV2,.,.,TRBJ2-2,TGTGCCAGCAACAAGGAGGCCCCTCACAACACCGGGGAGCTGTTTTTT,CASNKEAPHNTGELFF
TRBV5-6,.,.,TRBJ2-3,TGTGCCAGCAGCTTGGTAGTATCCGCAGATACGCAGTATTTT,CASSLVVSADTQYF
TRBV2,.,.,TRBJ1-6,TGTGCCAGCAGGGAGTCAAGGGGTGGCTCCTATAATTCACCCCTCCACTTT,CASRESRGGSYNSPLHF
TRBV24-1,TRBD2,.,TRBJ2-1,TGTGCCACCGCCCCAAGGGGTCTAGCGGGCCACAATGAGCAGTTCTTC,CATAPRGLAGHNEQFF
TRBV20-1,.,.,TRBJ1-6,TGCAGTGCTAGTGAAGGGGACATAGGTTCACCCCTCCACTTT,CSASEGDIGSPLHF
TRBV7-9,TRBD2,.,TRBJ2-1,TGTGCCAGCAGCACCCTGGCGGGACTAGCGGTATACAATGAGCAGTTCTTC,CASSTLAGLAVYNEQFF
TRBV19,TRBD2,.,TRBJ2-3,TGTGCCAGTAGTATAGGAGGAGCGGGAGGGCTGGATACGCAGTATTTT,CASSIGGAGGLDTQYF
TRBV6-6,.,.,TRBJ1-2,TGTGCCAGCAGTTACCCTGGGGCTGGGGTGGGCTACACCTTC,CASSYPGAGVGYTF
TRBV7-8,.,.,TRBJ1-4,TGTGCCAGCAGCTCCGGACTGAGGGTGGCTAATGAAAAACTGTTTTTT,CASSSGLRVANEKLFF
TRBV11-2,.,.,TRBJ2-7,TGTGCCAGCAGCTTTAACTACGAGCAGTACTTC,CASSFNYEQYF
TRBV5-1,.,.,TRBJ2-7,TGCGCCAGCAGCTCTCGAGGGGGCGGGGCCTACGAGCAGTACTTC,CASSSRGGGAYEQYF
TRBV5-1,.,.,TRBJ2-7,TGCGCCAGCAGCTTGGTGGGAGGACAAGCCTACGAGCAGTACTTC,CASSLVGGQAYEQYF
TRBV7-6,.,.,TRBJ2-7,TGTGCCAGCAGCCCAAACAGGGACGAGCAGTACTTC,CASSPNRDEQYF
TRBV19,.,.,TRBJ1-6,TGTGCCAGTACAGTTTCTTCACCCCTCCACTTT,CASTVSSPLHF
TRBV25-1,.,.,TRBJ1-5,TGTGCCAGCAGTGAAGCTAGTGGGCCCCAGCATTTT,CASSEASGPQHF
TRBV6-2/TRBV6-3,.,once,TRBJ1-5,TGTGCCAGCAGTTACCGGACAGCCTTTAGCAATCAGCCCCAGCATTTT,CASSYRTAFSNQPQHF
TRBV7-2,.,.,TRBJ1-1,TGTGCCAGCAGCCCCTCAGGGGCCGGGGACACTGAAGCTTTCTTT,CASSPSGAGDTEAFF
TRBV4-1,.,.,TRBJ2-7,TGCGCCAGCAGCCAAGCATATCAGGGGACCTCCTACGAGCAGTACTTC,CASSQAYQGTSYEQYF
TRBV28,.,once,TRBJ1-5,TGTGCCAGCACCAACGGGGGGCAGAGAGATCAGCCCCAGCATTTT,CASTNGGQRDQPQHF